Listed below are T cell receptor beta chains from one sample, sequenced in a study of OX40 agonist ivuxolimab in advanced cancers. Produced via immunoSEQ multiplex PCR; TCRdb's table is partial and in-frame only. Among 55,000 to 65,000 clones listed, approximately 81% were seen once. The material was CD4+ or CD8+ T cells sorted from blood, obtained in a trial of the OX40 agonist ivuxolimab. These TCRs come from an adult with an advanced solid tumor such as melanoma, head and neck, liver or kidney cancer. The CDR3 runs from the conserved cysteine through the conserved F or W. D genes are given only for firm matches. The listing skips clone size in some rows; elsewhere it reads once, few, many or a size class.

J | size | D | V | CDR3 | DNA
TRBJ2-3 | NA | TRBD2 | TRBV29-1 | CSVGRGTSTDTQYF | TGCAGCGTTGGGCGGGGGACTAGCACAGATACGCAGTATTTT
TRBJ2-2 | NA | NA | TRBV18 | CASSPKRGSAGELFF | TGTGCCAGCTCACCAAAGAGAGGATCGGCCGGGGAGCTGTTTTTT
TRBJ1-2 | NA | TRBD1 | TRBV11-2 | CASSLVWDSSSSGYTF | TGTGCCAGCAGCTTAGTGTGGGACAGCAGTTCTTCTGGCTACACCTTC
TRBJ2-7 | once | NA | TRBV6-1 | CASSTATSYEQYF | TGTGCCAGCTCTACGGCCACCTCCTACGAGCAGTACTTC
TRBJ1-3 | NA | NA | TRBV5-1 | CASSLNSLSGNTIYF | TGCGCCAGCAGCTTGAATTCCCTCTCTGGAAACACCATATATTTT
TRBJ1-3 | NA | NA | TRBV10-3 | CAIRPPSGNTIYF | TGTGCCATCAGGCCACCCTCTGGAAACACCATATATTTT
TRBJ2-3 | NA | NA | TRBV2 | CASSPAPDTQYF | TGTGCCAGCAGTCCCGCCCCAGATACGCAGTATTTT
TRBJ1-3 | NA | NA | TRBV25-1 | CASSVHPPGNTIYF | TGTGCCAGCAGTGTCCATCCCCCTGGAAACACCATATATTTT
TRBJ2-1 | NA | NA | TRBV5-8 | CASSLALSYNEQFF | TGTGCCAGCAGCTTGGCTCTCTCCTACAATGAGCAGTTCTTC
TRBJ2-5 | NA | NA | TRBV28 | CASRGTYQETQYF | TGTGCCAGCAGAGGGACGTATCAAGAGACCCAGTACTTC
TRBJ2-1 | NA | NA | TRBV11-1 | CASSPDRGYEQFF | TGTGCCAGCAGCCCGGATAGAGGGTACGAGCAGTTCTTC
TRBJ2-7 | NA | NA | TRBV4-1 | CASSQDSFGQIPYEQYF | TGCGCCAGCAGCCAAGATAGTTTCGGGCAGATCCCCTACGAGCAGTACTTC
TRBJ2-5 | NA | NA | TRBV5-1 | CASSFWSQETQYF | TGCGCCAGCAGCTTCTGGTCTCAAGAGACCCAGTACTTC
TRBJ1-1 | NA | NA | TRBV27 | CASSSQGGGDTEAFF | TGTGCCAGCAGTTCACAGGGTGGGGGGGACACTGAAGCTTTCTTT
TRBJ2-1 | NA | NA | TRBV7-9 | CASTSSAFGEQFF | TGTGCCAGCACCTCTTCCGCGTTCGGTGAGCAGTTCTTC
TRBJ2-3 | NA | NA | TRBV7-3 | CASSLDPYREQYF | TGTGCCAGCAGCTTAGATCCATATCGGGAGCAGTATTTT
TRBJ2-7 | once | NA | TRBV7-9 | CASTLFPPSGPLEQYF | TGTGCCAGCACCCTTTTCCCCCCCTCGGGGCCCTTGGAGCAGTACTTC
TRBJ1-5 | NA | TRBD1 | TRBV6-1 | CASTMNPTGDQPQHF | TGTGCCAGCACCATGAATCCGACAGGGGACCAGCCCCAGCATTTT
TRBJ2-3 | NA | NA | TRBV5-1 | CASSSLGLPYAWAF | TGCGCCAGCAGCTCCCTGGGACTGCCATACGCATGGGCTTTT
TRBJ1-5 | NA | TRBD1 | TRBV2 | CASRRAGTGYNQPQHF | TGTGCCAGCAGACGTGCCGGGACAGGTTACAATCAGCCCCAGCATTTT
TRBJ2-7 | NA | TRBD2 | TRBV7-8 | CASSGLAGGSHEQYF | TGTGCCAGCAGCGGCTTAGCGGGAGGTTCCCACGAGCAGTACTTC
TRBJ2-7 | once | NA | TRBV18 | CASTAAGQTYEQYF | TGTGCCAGCACGGCCGCGGGGCAGACCTACGAGCAGTACTTC
TRBJ2-4 | NA | TRBD1 | TRBV7-9 | CASSSGQDGLNIQYF | TGTGCCAGCAGCAGCGGACAGGACGGCTTAAACATTCAGTACTTC
TRBJ1-3 | NA | NA | TRBV5-6 | CASSSGRPGNTIYF | TGTGCCAGCAGCTCCGGGCGGCCTGGAAACACCATATATTTT
TRBJ2-1 | NA | NA | TRBV19 | CASSISRSSYNEQFF | TGTGCCAGTAGTATCAGCCGGAGCTCCTACAATGAGCAGTTCTTC
TRBJ1-1 | NA | NA | TRBV7-9 | CASSWTQGNTEAFF | TGTGCCAGCAGTTGGACGCAGGGTAACACTGAAGCTTTCTTT
TRBJ2-2 | NA | TRBD2 | TRBV10-3 | CAISSGTSGNTGELFF | TGTGCCATCAGTTCCGGGACTAGCGGGAATACAGGGGAGCTGTTTTTT
TRBJ2-7 | NA | NA | TRBV27 | CASSSTGTFLPEQYF | TGTGCCAGCAGTTCGACCGGGACATTTCTACCCGAGCAGTACTTC
TRBJ2-1 | NA | TRBD2 | TRBV4-2 | CASSPILAGGDNEQFF | TGTGCCAGCAGCCCCATACTAGCGGGCGGTGACAATGAGCAGTTCTTC
TRBJ2-1 | NA | TRBD2 | TRBV23-1 | CASSPEREGWGEQFF | TGCGCCAGCAGTCCTGAGCGGGAGGGTTGGGGTGAGCAGTTCTTC
TRBJ2-7 | NA | NA | TRBV7-9 | CASSPIEWSGAHEQYF | TGTGCCAGCAGCCCAATAGAGTGGTCAGGCGCCCACGAGCAGTACTTC